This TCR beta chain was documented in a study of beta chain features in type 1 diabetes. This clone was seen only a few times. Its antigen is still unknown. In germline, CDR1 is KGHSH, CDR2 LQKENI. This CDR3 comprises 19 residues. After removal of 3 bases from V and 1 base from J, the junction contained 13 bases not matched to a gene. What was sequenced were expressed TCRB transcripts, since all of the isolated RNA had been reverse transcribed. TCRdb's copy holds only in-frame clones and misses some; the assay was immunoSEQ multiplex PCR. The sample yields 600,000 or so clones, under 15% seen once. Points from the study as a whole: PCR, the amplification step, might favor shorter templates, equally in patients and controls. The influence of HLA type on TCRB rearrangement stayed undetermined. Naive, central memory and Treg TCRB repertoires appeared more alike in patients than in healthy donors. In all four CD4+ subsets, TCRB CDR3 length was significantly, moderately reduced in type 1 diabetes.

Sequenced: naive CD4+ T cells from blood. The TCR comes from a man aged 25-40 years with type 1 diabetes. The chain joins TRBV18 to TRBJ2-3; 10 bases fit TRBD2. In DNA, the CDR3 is TGTGCCAGCTCACCCAACGGAGAACAGCGGGGGGGAGGCACAGATACGCAGTATTTT. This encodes CASSPNGEQRGGGTDTQYF.